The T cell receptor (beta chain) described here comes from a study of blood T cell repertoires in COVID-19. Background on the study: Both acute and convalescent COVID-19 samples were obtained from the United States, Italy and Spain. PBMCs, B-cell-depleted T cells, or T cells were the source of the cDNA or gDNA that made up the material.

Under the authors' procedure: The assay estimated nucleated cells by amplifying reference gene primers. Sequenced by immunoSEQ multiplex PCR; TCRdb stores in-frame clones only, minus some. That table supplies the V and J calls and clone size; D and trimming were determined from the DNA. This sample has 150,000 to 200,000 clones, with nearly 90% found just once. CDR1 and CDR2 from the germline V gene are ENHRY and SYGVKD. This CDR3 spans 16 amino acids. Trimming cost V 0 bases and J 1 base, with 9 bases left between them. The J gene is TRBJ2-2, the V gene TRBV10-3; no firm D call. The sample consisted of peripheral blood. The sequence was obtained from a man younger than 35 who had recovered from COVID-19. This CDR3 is CAISESTGVNTGELFF. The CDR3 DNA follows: TGTGCCATCAGTGAGTCGACCGGAGTGAACACCGGGGAGCTGTTTTTT.